This T cell receptor (beta chain) was retrieved from a study of CD8 T cell repertoires and HIV-1 epitope variants. Repertoires were generated with immunoSEQ multiplex PCR, while TCRdb's copy carries only in-frame clones and drops some. The profile shows 3,500 or so clones, about two thirds of them singletons. Trimming cost V 6 bases and J 5 bases, with 7 bases left between them. Germline V gene sequence: CDR1 MNHEY, CDR2 SMNVEV (reference sequence). CDR3 length: 11 amino acids. Concerning this clone itself: Its antigen is as yet unknown.

The clonotype originates from a male donor with HIV. Source material: cultured CD8+ T cells derived from PBMCs. V and J are TRBV27 and TRBJ2-5, with TRBD1 as a possible D gene (5 bases). As DNA, the CDR3 is TGTGCCAGCAGGGCAGGGGAGACCCAGTACTTC. The encoded protein is CASRAGETQYF.